This T cell receptor beta chain was profiled in a study of T cell repertoires in cytomegalovirus infection. Study information: CMV infection together with matching HLA type was indicated by public TCR beta signatures.

This clonotype was recorded at least ten times. What it recognizes is unknown. The study's findings and limits: Identification of carriers of CMV plus the relevant HLA was achieved through cumulative public TCR beta family frequency. What dominated the ex vivo response were HLA-C-restricted CMV-specific TCR beta clonotypes.

The CDR3 consists of 14 residues. Trimming at V came to 5 bases and at J to 0 bases, leaving 4 bases not matched to a gene. Germline V CDR1 and CDR2: MGHRA, YSYEKL. Each CDR3 protein gets one entry after TCRdb re-called the reads with MiXCR. The sample shows tens of thousands of distinct CDR3 sequences, over 3.5% of them seen only once. Sequenced input: PBMCs. The sequence was collected from a human donor in good health (CMV status not recorded). Some clones in this sample may be carry-over from other donors' samples. The chain joins TRBV4-1 to TRBJ2-7; 7 bases match TRBD1. The CDR3 region is CASSWDSYSYEQYF. Here the CDR3 DNA reads TGCGCCAGCAGCTGGGACAGCTACTCCTACGAGCAGTACTTC.